This entry lists 12 T cell receptor beta chains sequenced from one sample in a study of STAT5B mutations in CD4+ large granular lymphocyte leukemia. Profiled with immunoSEQ multiplex PCR; TCRdb holds only in-frame clones, not every one. The table has about 22,000 clones, roughly 79% seen once; the top ten hold about 0.43%. Sequencing used CD4+ T cells from blood buffy coats. Source of these receptors: a human donor in good health.

The chain links TRBV5-6 to TRBJ1-1; the match to TRBD1 covers 7 bases. The germline gives CDR1 SGHDT, CDR2 YYEEEE. The CDR3 totals 15 residues. With V trimmed by 4 bases and J by 1 base, 7 bases remained unmatched. CDR3 DNA sequence: TGTGCCAGCAGCGAAACAGGGGCTTGGAACACTGAAGCTTTCTTT. It codes for CASSETGAWNTEAFF.

V is TRBV28 and J is TRBJ1-5; tentatively, D is TRBD1 (5 bases). The CDR3 totals 15 residues. The V and J ends lost 4 bases and 7 bases respectively, with 17 bases between them. CDR1 and CDR2 (germline): MDHEN, SYDVKM. This chain's CDR3 is CASSSVQGASQPQHF. The CDR3 DNA follows: TGTGCCAGCAGTTCTGTCCAGGGAGCATCCCAGCCCCAGCATTTT.

This chain joins TRBV11-3 and TRBJ2-1, with 7 bases fitting TRBD1. Germline V gene lookup returns CDR1 SGHNT and CDR2 YENEEA. With 3 bases clipped from V and 0 bases from J, the junction kept 2 bases outside the gene matches. The CDR3 has 15 residues. In DNA, the CDR3 is TGTGCCAGCAGCTTGAGACAGGGCTCCTACAATGAGCAGTTCTTC. It yields the protein CASSLRQGSYNEQFF.

This sequence joins TRBV5-1 and TRBJ2-7, with a weak D call TRBD1 (5 bases). The CDR3 loop spans 15 amino acids. CDR1 is SGHRS and CDR2 is YFSETQ in the germline V gene. Trimming cost V 1 base and J 1 base, with 12 bases left between them. Here the CDR3 reads CASSLLQGWSYEQYF. CDR3 bases: TGCGCCAGCAGCTTGCTGCAGGGTTGGTCCTACGAGCAGTACTTC.

Here the CDR3 reads CASSRSTGGNYGYTF. CDR3 in DNA: TGCGCCAGCAGCCGGAGTACAGGGGGAAACTATGGCTACACCTTC. The chain carries TRBV4-3 and TRBJ1-2; 8 bases line up with TRBD1. Germline CDR1 reads LGHNA; CDR2 reads YSLEER. With V trimmed by 4 bases and J by 2 bases, 6 bases remained unmatched. The CDR3 has 15 residues.

The chain recombines TRBV5-4 with TRBJ2-1, with D possibly TRBD1 on 7 matching bases. The germline CDR1 and CDR2 sequences are SGHNT and YYREEE (reference sequence). Trimming removed 4 bases at V and 2 bases at J, with 16 bases between. The CDR3 extends over 16 amino acids. CDR3 nucleotides: TGTGCCAGCAGCCCTGGCGGGACAGTGACCTACAATGAGCAGTTCTTC. Its protein is CASSPGGTVTYNEQFF.

J is TRBJ1-6 and V is TRBV7-2, with a tentative D call TRBD1 (5 bases). The V and J ends lost 5 bases and 7 bases respectively, with 9 bases between them. This CDR3 is 13 amino acids long. Per the germline V gene, CDR1 is SGHTA and CDR2 is FQGNSA. The CDR3 sequence: CASSEGRNSPLHF. For the CDR3, the DNA is TGTGCCAGCAGCGAGGGACGCAATTCACCCCTCCACTTT.

The CDR3 spells CASSEAQIRNIQYF. The CDR3 nucleotides are TGTGCCAGCAGTGAAGCCCAAATCAGGAACATTCAGTACTTC. The chain links TRBV6-1 to TRBJ2-4; D call uncertain. Germline V gene data show CDR1 as MNHNS and CDR2 as SASEGT. The CDR3 runs 14 residues. V was shortened by 0 bases and J by 7 bases, with 10 bases between the two germline ends.

The CDR3 loop reads CASSADRRGTEAFF. The CDR3 DNA is TGTGCCAGCAGCGCTGACAGGCGAGGCACTGAAGCTTTCTTT. The rearrangement uses TRBV9 and TRBJ1-1; perhaps TRBD1 as D (6 bases). Trimming cost V 3 bases and J 4 bases, with 13 bases left between them. CDR3 length: 14 residues. Germline loops: CDR1 SGDLS, CDR2 YYNGEE.

The chain has TRBV5-1 and TRBJ1-3; 7 nucleotides match TRBD1. There are 16 residues in the CDR3. The germline CDR1 and CDR2 sequences are SGHRS and YFSETQ. V lost 4 bases to trimming and J lost 0 bases; unmatched junction nucleotides: 7. This chain's CDR3 is CASSPETGSSGNTIYF. CDR3 nucleotides: TGCGCCAGCAGCCCCGAGACAGGGAGCTCTGGAAACACCATATATTTT. Filled out from reference TRBV5-1 and TRBJ1-3, the complete variable domain reads KAGVTQTPRYLIKTRGQQVTLSCSPISGHRSVSWYQQTPGQGLQFLFEYFSETQRNKGNFPGRFSGRQFSNSRSEMNVSTLELGDSALYLCASSPETGSSGNTIYFGEGSWLTVV.

The V gene is TRBV15, the J gene TRBJ1-1; D gene ambiguous. Germline V lookup: CDR1 LNHNV, CDR2 YYDKDF (reference sequence). The V end lost 0 bases, the J end lost 3 bases, and 5 bases lay between the germline ends. This CDR3 is 13 amino acids long. The CDR3: CATSREADTEAFF. In DNA form, the CDR3 reads TGTGCCACCAGCAGAGAGGCGGACACTGAAGCTTTCTTT.

The CDR3 region is CSVGWGPNEQFF. The CDR3 DNA sequence: TGCAGCGTTGGTTGGGGCCCCAATGAGCAGTTCTTC. The genes are TRBV29-1 and TRBJ2-1, with D tentatively TRBD1 (5 bases). V lost 4 bases, J lost 6 bases, and 10 bases lay in between. The germline V gene has CDR1 SQVTM and CDR2 ANQGSEA. The CDR3 length is 12 residues.